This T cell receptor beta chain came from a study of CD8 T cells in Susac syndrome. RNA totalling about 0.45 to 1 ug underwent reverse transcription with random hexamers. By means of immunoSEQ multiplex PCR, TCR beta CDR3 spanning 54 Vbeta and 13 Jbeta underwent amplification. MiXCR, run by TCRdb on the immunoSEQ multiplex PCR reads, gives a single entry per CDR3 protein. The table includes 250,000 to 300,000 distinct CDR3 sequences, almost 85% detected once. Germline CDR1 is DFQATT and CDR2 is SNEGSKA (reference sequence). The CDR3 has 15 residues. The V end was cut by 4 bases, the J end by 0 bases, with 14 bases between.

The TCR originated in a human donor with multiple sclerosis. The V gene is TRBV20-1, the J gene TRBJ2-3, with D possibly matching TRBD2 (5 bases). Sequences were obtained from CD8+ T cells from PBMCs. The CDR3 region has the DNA TGCAGTGCTACGGCCGGGGTATCTAGCACAGATACGCAGTATTTT. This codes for CSATAGVSSTDTQYF.